These 10 T cell receptor beta chains were sequenced from one sample in a study of OX40 agonist ivuxolimab in advanced cancers. Libraries were prepared through the immunoSEQ multiplex PCR assay. TCRdb obtained this table from immuneACCESS and retained in-frame rearrangements with V and J assigned. These tables miss some clones; where compared with another copy, unresolved V genes account for less than half of the shortfall, and the remainder is unexplained. In this sample the table shows under 50,000 clones, about nine tenths of which occur a single time. The ten most abundant clones make up less than 9.5% of the sample. The specimen was CD4+ or CD8+ T cells sorted from blood, collected in a trial of the OX40 agonist ivuxolimab. These receptors were collected from an adult with an advanced solid tumor such as melanoma, head and neck, liver or kidney cancer.

This clone was detected a few times. The rearrangement uses TRBV2 and TRBJ2-7; D may be TRBD1 (6 bases). Germline V CDR1 and CDR2: SNHLY, FYNNEI. V lost 9 bases and J 3 bases, leaving 9 bases between the germline ends. The CDR3 is made up of 11 amino acids. The chain's CDR3 is CASTGFYEQYF. DNA for the CDR3: TGTGCCAGTACAGGGTTCTACGAGCAGTACTTC.

The chain is built from TRBV6-6 and TRBJ2-2, with 8 bases aligning to TRBD2. Germline V lookup: CDR1 MNHNY, CDR2 SVGAGI (reference sequence). This CDR3 is built from 15 residues. Trimming removed 7 bases from V and 0 bases from J; junction bases left unmatched: 4. CDR3 region: CASIAGGTNTGELFF. Written as DNA, the CDR3 is TGTGCCAGCATCGCGGGAGGCACGAACACCGGGGAGCTGTTTTTT.

V usage is TRBV7-3 and J usage is TRBJ1-1; no firm D call. The V and J ends lost 5 bases and 4 bases respectively, with 14 bases between them. CDR3 length: 14 residues. Germline assignment: CDR1 SGHTA and CDR2 FQGTGA. The CDR3 coding sequence is TGTGCCAGCAGCCGAGGCGGGTTGGGCACTGAAGCTTTCTTT. Translated: CASSRGGLGTEAFF. Together with reference TRBV7-3 and TRBJ1-1, the CDR3 gives the full variable domain: GAGVSQTPSNKVTEKGKYVELRCDPISGHTALYWYRQSLGQGPEFLIYFQGTGAADDSGLPNDRFFAVRPEGSVSTLKIQRTERGDSAVYLCASSRGGLGTEAFFGQGTRLTVV.

The chain employs TRBV29-1 and TRBJ2-7; D may be TRBD1 or TRBD2 (5 bases each). This CDR3 is 13 amino acids long. The V end lost 6 bases, the J end lost 2 bases, and 14 bases lay between the germline ends. Germline CDR1 SQVTM, CDR2 ANQGSEA. CDR3 sequence: CSVSQGPTYEQYF. The CDR3 DNA reads TGCAGCGTCTCCCAGGGACCCACCTACGAGCAGTACTTC.

In DNA form, the CDR3 reads TGTGCCAGCAGTTACAGCGGTGCGGGAGGTGCCTACGAGCAGTACTTC. Protein product: CASSYSGAGGAYEQYF. The chain employs TRBV6-5 and TRBJ2-7; 8 bases match TRBD2. V trimming: 2 bases; J trimming: 2 bases; junction bases outside the gene matches: 8. Germline loops: CDR1 MNHEY, CDR2 SVGAGI. The CDR3 extends over 16 amino acids.

The V gene is TRBV11-1, the J gene TRBJ1-1, with 9 bases identical to TRBD1. Germline-derived CDR1 and CDR2 are SGHAT and FQDESV (reference sequence). The CDR3 covers 16 residues. The J segment lost 7 bases and the V segment lost 5 bases, leaving 14 bases of the junction unmatched. CDR3 DNA sequence: TGTGCCAGCAGCCGGTTCGCCGGGACAGGGCGCGATGAAGCTTTCTTT. Protein sequence: CASSRFAGTGRDEAFF. Full variable domain (missing parts from reference TRBV11-1 and TRBJ1-1): EAEVAQSPRYKITEKSQAVAFWCDPISGHATLYWYRQILGQGPELLVQFQDESVVDDSQLPKDRFSAERLKGVDSTLKIQPAELGDSAMYLCASSRFAGTGRDEAFFGQGTRLTVV.

The chain employs TRBV7-2 and TRBJ2-5; unclear D gene. V dropped 4 bases and J dropped 2 bases, with 2 bases sitting between them. Germline CDR1 reads SGHTA; CDR2 reads FQGNSA. This CDR3 contains 11 residues. CDR3 region: CASSSQETQYF. The CDR3 DNA follows: TGTGCCAGCAGCTCACAAGAGACCCAGTACTTC.

The chain combines TRBV18 with TRBJ2-1, with 16 bases fitting TRBD2. The V and J ends lost 11 bases and 8 bases, in that order; junction bases with no gene match: 21. CDR1 is KGHSH and CDR2 is LQKENI in the germline V gene. This CDR3 spans 19 amino acids. The CDR3 reads CAAGEAGLAGGPMFDEQFF. The CDR3 nucleotides read TGTGCCGCCGGAGAAGCGGGACTAGCGGGAGGGCCGATGTTTGATGAGCAGTTCTTC.

The CDR3 coding sequence is TGCAGCCAGGGGAGCAATCAGCCCCAGCATTTT. Protein sequence: CSQGSNQPQHF. The rearrangement uses TRBV20-1 and TRBJ1-5; a weak D match, TRBD1 (6 bases). Per the germline V gene, CDR1 is DFQATT and CDR2 is SNEGSKA (reference sequence). The CDR3 totals 11 residues.

This rearrangement joins TRBV15 to TRBJ2-1; TRBD2 matches at 12 bases. Germline CDR1 is LNHNV and CDR2 is YYDKDF (reference sequence). Trimming at V came to 1 base and at J to 8 bases, leaving 6 bases not matched to a gene. The CDR3 length is 16 residues. The DNA of the CDR3 is TGTGCCACCAGCAGAGCCCGACTAGCGGGAGACTATGAGCAGTTCTTC. The encoded protein is CATSRARLAGDYEQFF.